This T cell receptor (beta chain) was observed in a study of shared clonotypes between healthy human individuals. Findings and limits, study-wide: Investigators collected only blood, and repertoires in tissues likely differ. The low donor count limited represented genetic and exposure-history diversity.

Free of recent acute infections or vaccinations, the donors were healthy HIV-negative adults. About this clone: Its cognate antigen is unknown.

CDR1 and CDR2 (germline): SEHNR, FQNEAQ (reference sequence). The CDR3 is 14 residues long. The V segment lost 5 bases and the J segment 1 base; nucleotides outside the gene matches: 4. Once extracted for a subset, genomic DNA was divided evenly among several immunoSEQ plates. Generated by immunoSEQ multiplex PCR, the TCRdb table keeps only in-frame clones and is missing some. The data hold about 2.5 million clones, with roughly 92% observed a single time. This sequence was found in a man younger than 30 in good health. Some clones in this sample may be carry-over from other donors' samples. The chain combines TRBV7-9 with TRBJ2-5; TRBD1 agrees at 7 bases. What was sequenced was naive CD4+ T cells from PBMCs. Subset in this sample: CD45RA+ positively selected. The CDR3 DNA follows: TGTGCCAGCAGCAAAGACAGGGTCCAAGAGACCCAGTACTTC. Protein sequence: CASSKDRVQETQYF.